This T cell receptor (beta chain) was documented in a study of radiotherapy plus CTLA-4 blockade in lung cancer. The CDR3 covers 18 residues. J gave up 5 bases and V 6 bases, and 21 bases lay outside the gene matches. The V gene's germline CDR1 is WNHNN and CDR2 SYGVQD (reference sequence). This clone has a handful of counts. Libraries were prepared by immunoSEQ multiplex PCR; TCRdb keeps only in-frame clonotypes and omits some of them. The sample holds roughly 71,000 clones, roughly three quarters seen once. Sequencing was performed on peripheral blood, taken from a patient treated with radiotherapy plus ipilimumab. The receptor comes from a human donor with non-small cell lung cancer who had a complete response to radiotherapy plus ipilimumab. The V gene is TRBV10-1, the J gene TRBJ2-5; the match to TRBD2 covers 7 bases. The CDR3 is CASRTSPWREPHWETQYF. As DNA, the CDR3 is TGCGCCAGCAGAACCTCCCCTTGGCGGGAGCCACACTGGGAGACCCAGTACTTC.